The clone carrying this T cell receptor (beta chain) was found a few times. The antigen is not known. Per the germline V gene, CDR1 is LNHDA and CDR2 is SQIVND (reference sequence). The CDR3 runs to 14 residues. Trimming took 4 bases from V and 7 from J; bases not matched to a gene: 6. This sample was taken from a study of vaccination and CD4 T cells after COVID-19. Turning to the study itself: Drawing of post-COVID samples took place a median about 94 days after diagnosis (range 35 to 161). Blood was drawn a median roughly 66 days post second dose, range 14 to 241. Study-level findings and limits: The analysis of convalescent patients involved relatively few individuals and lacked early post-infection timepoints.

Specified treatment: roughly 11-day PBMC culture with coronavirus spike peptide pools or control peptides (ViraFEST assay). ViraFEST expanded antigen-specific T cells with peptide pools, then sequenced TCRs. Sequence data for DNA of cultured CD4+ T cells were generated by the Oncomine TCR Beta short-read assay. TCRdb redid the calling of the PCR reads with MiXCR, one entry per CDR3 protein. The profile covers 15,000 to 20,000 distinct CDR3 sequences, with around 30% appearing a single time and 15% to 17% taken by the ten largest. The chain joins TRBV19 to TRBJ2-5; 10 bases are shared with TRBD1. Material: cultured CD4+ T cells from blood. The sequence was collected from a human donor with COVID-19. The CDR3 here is CASSTETGGATQYF. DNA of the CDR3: TGTGCCAGTAGTACGGAGACAGGGGGCGCGACCCAGTACTTC.